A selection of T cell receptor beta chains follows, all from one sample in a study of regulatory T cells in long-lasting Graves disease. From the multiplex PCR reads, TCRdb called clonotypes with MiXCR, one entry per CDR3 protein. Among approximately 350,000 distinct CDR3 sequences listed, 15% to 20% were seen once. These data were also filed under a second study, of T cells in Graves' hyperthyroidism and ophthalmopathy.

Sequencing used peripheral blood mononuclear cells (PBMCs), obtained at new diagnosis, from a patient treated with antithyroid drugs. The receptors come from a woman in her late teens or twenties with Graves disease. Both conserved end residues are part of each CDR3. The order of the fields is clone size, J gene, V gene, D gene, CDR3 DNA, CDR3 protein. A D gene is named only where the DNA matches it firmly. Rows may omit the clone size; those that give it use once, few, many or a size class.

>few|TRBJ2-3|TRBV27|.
TGTGCCAGCAGTGGAGGACAGACTAGCACAGATACGCAGTATTTT
CASSGGQTSTDTQYF
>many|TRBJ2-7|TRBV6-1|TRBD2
TGTGCCAGCCGTCAACCCGGAAGGATCGTTGGACTAGCTGGCGAGCAGTACTTC
CASRQPGRIVGLAGEQYF
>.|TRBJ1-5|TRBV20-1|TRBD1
TGCAGTGCAGGGGGACAGGGACACAATCAGCCCCAGCATTTT
CSAGGQGHNQPQHF
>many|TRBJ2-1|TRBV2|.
TGTGCCAGCAGTGAAGCGCTTCCTGCGACGAGCTCCTACAATGAGCAGTTCTTC
CASSEALPATSSYNEQFF
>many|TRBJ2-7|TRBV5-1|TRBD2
TGCGCCAGCAGCTTTTCCGAACAAGGACTAGCGGGAGAAAACGAGCAGTACTTC
CASSFSEQGLAGENEQYF
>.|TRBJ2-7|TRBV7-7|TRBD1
TGTGCTAGCAGCTTAGCGAAGGGGGCGGGCTACGAGCAGTACTTC
CASSLAKGAGYEQYF
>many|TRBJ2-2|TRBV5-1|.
TGCGCCAGCAGCCTGGGGAACAGGGCGCCCGGTAGGAACACCGGGGAGCTGTTTTTT
CASSLGNRAPGRNTGELFF
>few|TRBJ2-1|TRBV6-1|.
TGTGCCAGCAGTGATAACCGGGACCTTCAGTTCTTC
CASSDNRDLQFF
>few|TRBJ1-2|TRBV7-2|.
TGTGCCAGCAGGCCGGACATGGCCTATGGCTACACCTTC
CASRPDMAYGYTF
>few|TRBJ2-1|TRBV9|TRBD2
TGTGCCAGCAGCCCCACGGGAGGAAGTAATGAGCAGTTCTTC
CASSPTGGSNEQFF
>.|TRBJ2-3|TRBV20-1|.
TGCAGTGCTACCTCAGGGGCGACGGCAGATACGCAGTATTTT
CSATSGATADTQYF
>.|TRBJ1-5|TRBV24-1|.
TGTGCCACCAGTGAACTTGGAGTACAGCCCCAGCATTTT
CATSELGVQPQHF
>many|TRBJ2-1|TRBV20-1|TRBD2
TGCAGTGCTAGTGAGCGGGAGGGCTACAATGAGCAGTTCTTC
CSASEREGYNEQFF
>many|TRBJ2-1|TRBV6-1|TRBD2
TGTGCCAGCAGGGGTAGCGGGAGCCTCCATGAGCAGTTCTTC
CASRGSGSLHEQFF
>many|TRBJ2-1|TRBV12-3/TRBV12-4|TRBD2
TGTGCCAGCAGTTTAAGGCTAGCGGGAGGGAATGAGCAGTTCTTC
CASSLRLAGGNEQFF
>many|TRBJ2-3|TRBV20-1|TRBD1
TGCAGTGCTCCCCCGGCCGACAGGGGCGGGACAGATACGCAGTATTTT
CSAPPADRGGTDTQYF
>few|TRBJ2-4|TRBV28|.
TGTGCCAGCAGTTTATGGACAGATCCTGGCAAAAACATTCAGTACTTC
CASSLWTDPGKNIQYF
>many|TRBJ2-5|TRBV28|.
TGTGCCAGCAGTTTACGGGAGTTCCAAGAGACCCAGTACTTC
CASSLREFQETQYF
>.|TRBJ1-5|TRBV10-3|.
TGTGCCTCACGCGGGGCGGGGACCGATAGCAATCAGCCCCAGCATTTT
CASRGAGTDSNQPQHF
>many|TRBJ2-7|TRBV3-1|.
TGTGCCAGCAGCCAAGATGTGGTTCAGCAGTACTTC
CASSQDVVQQYF
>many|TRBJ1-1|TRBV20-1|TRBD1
TGCAGTGCTCCCGCCGGACGGACAGGGGGAACTGAAGCTTTCTTT
CSAPAGRTGGTEAFF
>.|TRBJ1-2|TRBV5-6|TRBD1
TGTGCCAGCAGCTTGAACGGACAGGGGGCGCGAGGCTACACCTTC
CASSLNGQGARGYTF
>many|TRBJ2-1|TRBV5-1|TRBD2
TGCGCCAGCATCCCGACTAGCGGATCCTACAATGAGCAGTTCTTC
CASIPTSGSYNEQFF
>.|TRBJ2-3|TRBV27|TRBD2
TGTGCCAGCAGTTTATCCGCCCTCGGGGGGTTCACAGATACGCAGTATTTT
CASSLSALGGFTDTQYF
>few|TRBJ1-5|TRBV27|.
TGTGCCAGCAGTCCCCTCGGGGAGGGCAATCAGCCCCAGCATTTT
CASSPLGEGNQPQHF
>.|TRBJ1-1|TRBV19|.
TGTGCCAGTTCCCTACAGGGAGAGGCTGAAGCTTTCTTT
CASSLQGEAEAFF
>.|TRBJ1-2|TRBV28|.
TGTGCCAGCAGCACAACCCCGACAGGATATGGCTACACCTTC
CASSTTPTGYGYTF
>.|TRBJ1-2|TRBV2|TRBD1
TGTGCCAGCAGCGAGAGGACAGGGGAAAACTATGGCTACACCTTC
CASSERTGENYGYTF
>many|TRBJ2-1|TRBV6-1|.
TGTGCCAGCAGTGAAGCGGGAGGCTCCTACAATGAGCAGTTCTTC
CASSEAGGSYNEQFF
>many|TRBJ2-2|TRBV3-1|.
TGTGCCAGCAGCCACCTGCCTTTAGGCGGGTCGAACACCGGGGAGCTGTTTTTT
CASSHLPLGGSNTGELFF
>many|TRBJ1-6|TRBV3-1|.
TGTGCCAGCAGCCAGGGAATACACTGGGTACGATCACCCCTCCACTTT
CASSQGIHWVRSPLHF
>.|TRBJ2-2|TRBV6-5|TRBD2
TGTGCCAGCAGTTTTCAAGTGCTAGCGGGAGGGGGGGCCGGGGAGCTGTTTTTT
CASSFQVLAGGGAGELFF
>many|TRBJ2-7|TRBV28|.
TGTGCCAGCAGTTACAGGTCCGATGCCTACGAGCAGTACTTC
CASSYRSDAYEQYF
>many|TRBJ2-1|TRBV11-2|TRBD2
TGTGCCAGCAGCTTATCCCCCTCTAGCGGGAAGCAGTTCTTC
CASSLSPSSGKQFF
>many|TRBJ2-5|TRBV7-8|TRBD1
TGTGCCAGCAGCTTAGCCGGGACAGAACGACAAGAGACCCAGTACTTC
CASSLAGTERQETQYF